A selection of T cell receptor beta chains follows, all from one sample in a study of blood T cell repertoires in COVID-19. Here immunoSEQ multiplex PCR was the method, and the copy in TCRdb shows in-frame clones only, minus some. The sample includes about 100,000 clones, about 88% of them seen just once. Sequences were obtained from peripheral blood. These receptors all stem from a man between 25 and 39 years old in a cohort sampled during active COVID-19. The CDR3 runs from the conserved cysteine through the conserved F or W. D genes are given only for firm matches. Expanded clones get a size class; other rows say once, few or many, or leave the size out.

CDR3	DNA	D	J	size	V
CASSYSSGGYEQYF	TGTGCCAGCAGTTACTCTAGCGGGGGTTACGAGCAGTACTTC	TRBD2	TRBJ2-7	NA	TRBV6-5
CASSFGTSGGAGELFF	TGTGCCAGCAGCTTTGGGACTAGCGGGGGGGCCGGGGAGCTGTTTTTT	TRBD2	TRBJ2-2	NA	TRBV7-2
CASSLARTSGANVLTF	TGTGCCAGCAGCTTAGCACGGACTTCTGGGGCCAACGTCCTGACTTTC	NA	TRBJ2-6	NA	TRBV11-2
CASSSGLADFTDTQYF	TGCGCCAGCAGCTCAGGACTAGCGGATTTCACAGATACGCAGTATTTT	TRBD2	TRBJ2-3	NA	TRBV5-1
CASSRDTSNTEAFF	TGTGCCAGCAGTCGGGACACTTCGAACACTGAAGCTTTCTTT	NA	TRBJ1-1	NA	TRBV6-5
CASTPVTSSGNTIYF	TGTGCCAGTACCCCCGTTACATCCTCTGGAAACACCATATATTTT	NA	TRBJ1-3	once	TRBV19
CASGFPTGGRQETQYF	TGTGCTAGTGGTTTCCCTACAGGGGGCCGGCAAGAGACCCAGTACTTC	TRBD1	TRBJ2-5	NA	TRBV12-5
CASSFGVAEAFF	TGTGCCAGCAGTTTCGGAGTTGCTGAAGCTTTCTTT	NA	TRBJ1-1	NA	TRBV12-3/TRBV12-4
CAIRRGLAGGPRSYNEQFF	TGTGCCATCAGGAGGGGACTAGCGGGGGGCCCCCGCTCCTACAATGAGCAGTTCTTC	TRBD2	TRBJ2-1	NA	TRBV10-3
CASRGLAAPYEQYF	TGTGCCAGCAGGGGACTAGCGGCACCCTACGAGCAGTACTTC	TRBD2	TRBJ2-7	NA	TRBV2
CASKEPGQGYEQYF	TGTGCCAGCAAAGAACCGGGACAGGGCTACGAGCAGTACTTC	TRBD1	TRBJ2-7	NA	TRBV6-5
CASSMAGGNQPQHF	TGTGCCAGTAGTATGGCAGGTGGAAATCAGCCCCAGCATTTT	NA	TRBJ1-5	few	TRBV19
CASSFEAGGYPKNIQYF	TGTGCCAGCAGCTTTGAAGCGGGAGGGTACCCTAAAAACATTCAGTACTTC	TRBD2	TRBJ2-4	NA	TRBV5-6